This T cell receptor beta chain was captured in a study of blood T cell repertoires in COVID-19. Study-wide background: Acute-phase and convalescent COVID-19 samples originated in the United States, Italy and Spain. PBMCs, B-cell-depleted T cells, or T cells were the source of the cDNA or gDNA that made up the material.

V was cut by 2 bases and J by 8 bases, with 13 bases left in between. The CDR3 sequence is 13 residues long. The germline V gene has CDR1 SGHKS and CDR2 YYEKEE (reference sequence). Per the study methods: How many nucleated cells were present was estimated from reference gene primer amplification. Using immunoSEQ multiplex PCR, the repertoire was profiled, and TCRdb retains in-frame clones only, with some absent. V and J calls and clone size come straight from that table; D and trimming were deduced from the DNA. The data hold 120,000 or so clones, with around 90% observed a single time. Sequenced material: peripheral blood. The V gene is TRBV5-5, the J gene TRBJ1-2, with D possibly TRBD1 on 6 matching bases. This TCR was recovered from a human donor in a cohort sampled during active COVID-19. The chain's CDR3 is CASSLQGTAGYTF. The DNA for the CDR3 is TGTGCCAGCAGCTTACAGGGAACAGCGGGCTACACCTTC.